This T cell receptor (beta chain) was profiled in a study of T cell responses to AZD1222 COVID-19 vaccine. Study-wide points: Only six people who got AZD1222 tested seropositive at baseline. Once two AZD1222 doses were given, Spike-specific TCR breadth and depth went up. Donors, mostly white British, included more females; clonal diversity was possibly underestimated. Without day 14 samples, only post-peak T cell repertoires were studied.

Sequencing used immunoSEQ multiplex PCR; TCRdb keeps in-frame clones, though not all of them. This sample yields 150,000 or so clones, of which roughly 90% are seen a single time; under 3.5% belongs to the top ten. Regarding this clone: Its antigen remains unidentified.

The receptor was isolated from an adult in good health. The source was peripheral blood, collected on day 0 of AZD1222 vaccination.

The CDR3 spells CASSQGQAGNEKLFF. DNA of the CDR3: TGCGCCAGCAGTCAAGGACAGGCCGGTAATGAAAAACTGTTTTTT. V and J are TRBV23-1 and TRBJ1-4; 7 bases are a match to TRBD1. TRBV23-1 is an ORF, and what it does is uncertain. The CDR3 runs to 15 residues. Trimming at V came to 2 bases and at J to 4 bases, leaving 4 bases not matched to a gene.